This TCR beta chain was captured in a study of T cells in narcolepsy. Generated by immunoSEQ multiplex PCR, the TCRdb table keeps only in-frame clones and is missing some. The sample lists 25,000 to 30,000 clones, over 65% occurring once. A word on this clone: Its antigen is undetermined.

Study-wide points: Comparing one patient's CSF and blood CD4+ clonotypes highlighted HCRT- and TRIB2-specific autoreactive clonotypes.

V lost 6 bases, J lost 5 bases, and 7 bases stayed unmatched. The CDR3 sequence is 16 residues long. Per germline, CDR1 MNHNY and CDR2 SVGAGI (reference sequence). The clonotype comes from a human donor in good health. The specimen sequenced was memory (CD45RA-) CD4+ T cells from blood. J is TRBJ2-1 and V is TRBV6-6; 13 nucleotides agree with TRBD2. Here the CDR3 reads CASRPGLAGANNEQFF. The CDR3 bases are TGTGCCAGCAGGCCAGGACTAGCGGGGGCGAACAATGAGCAGTTCTTC.